The 32 T cell receptor beta chains below all came from one sample that was sequenced in a study of breast tumors, draining lymph nodes, adjacent tissues. TCRdb reprocessed the multiplex PCR reads via MiXCR and lists one record per CDR3 protein. The sample includes over 130,000 distinct CDR3 sequences, about 33% of them seen just once. The lymph nodes were axillary draining lymph nodes from breast cancer patients. Material: axillary lymph node tissue. These receptors were obtained from a female donor with breast cancer. Some clones in this sample may be carry-over from other donors' samples.

Comment on this clonotype: At one end the junction does not follow the germline gene, possibly because of a read error. This sequence joins TRBV7-8 and TRBJ2-7; 8 positions agree with TRBD1. The CDR3 is 15 residues long. CDR1 SGHVS and CDR2 FQNEAQ come from the germline V gene. The CDR3 region is CASSLRTGGRDEQHF. The CDR3 nucleotides read TGTGCCAGTAGCTTAAGAACAGGGGGGCGTGACGAGCAGCACTTC.

This clonotype was recorded many times. The V and J genes are TRBV7-3 and TRBJ2-1; D unclear. V was trimmed by 1 base and J by 4 bases, leaving 23 bases between them. From germline, CDR1 is SGHTA and CDR2 FQGTGA. The length of the CDR3 is 19 residues. For the CDR3, the DNA is TGTGCCAGCAGCTTAAACCCTGGCTTGGGTCCAAAAACTTACAATGAGCAGTTCTTC. Its protein is CASSLNPGLGPKTYNEQFF.

This clonotype was counted between two and nine times. CDR3 coding DNA: TGTGCCAGCAGCTTTGCAGGGAGCACTGAAGCTTTCTTT. Its translation: CASSFAGSTEAFF. This sequence joins TRBV11-2 and TRBJ1-1, with a weak D call TRBD1 (5 bases). The CDR3 has 13 amino acids. V was cut by 3 bases and J by 4 bases, with 9 bases left in between. Germline V CDR1 and CDR2: SGHAT, FQNNGV.

This clonotype was counted many times. A much larger clone lies a single base off, so this may be a read error. This chain joins TRBV6-5 and TRBJ1-6; perhaps TRBD1 as D (5 bases). V was cut by 5 bases and J by 9 bases, with 14 bases left in between. The CDR3 has 14 amino acids. Germline V lookup: CDR1 MNHEY, CDR2 SVGAGI. The CDR3 coding sequence is TGTGCCAGCAGTCATGGGGGAACGGGTTCACCCCTCCACTTT. Translated, it gives CASSHGGTGSPLHF.

The chain couples TRBV5-1 to TRBJ2-3, with 11 bases that match TRBD2. The germline CDR1 and CDR2 sequences are SGHRS and YFSETQ. V was pared by 0 bases and J by 3 bases, with 3 bases of the junction left unmatched. The CDR3 is made up of 16 amino acids. In nucleotides, the CDR3 is TGCGCCAGCAGCTTGGGTGCTAGCGGGGGGACAGATACGCAGTATTTT. Residues: CASSLGASGGTDTQYF. The variable domain in full, with the rest retrieved from reference TRBV5-1 and TRBJ2-3, is KAGVTQTPRYLIKTRGQQVTLSCSPISGHRSVSWYQQTPGQGLQFLFEYFSETQRNKGNFPGRFSGRQFSNSRSEMNVSTLELGDSALYLCASSLGASGGTDTQYFGPGTRLTVL.

In its sample, this clonotype was seen many times. V usage is TRBV6-1 and J usage is TRBJ2-5; D is unclear. This CDR3 has 12 amino acids. The V end lost 5 bases, the J end lost 4 bases, and 8 bases lay between the germline ends. Germline V lookup: CDR1 MNHNS, CDR2 SASEGT. The CDR3 sequence: CASSPFLETQYF. CDR3 sequence (DNA): TGTGCCAGCAGTCCATTTTTAGAGACCCAGTACTTC.

In regard to this clonotype: One end of the junction is discordant with germline, which a read error may explain. V usage is TRBV5-6 and J usage is TRBJ1-2; no clear D. CDR1 SGHDT and CDR2 YYEEEE come from the germline V gene. The CDR3 runs to 13 residues. As DNA, the CDR3 is TGTGCCAGCAGCGGGCCTTACGGTCTTGGCCACACCTTC. It yields the protein CASSGPYGLGHTF.

This clonotype was recorded many times. The rearrangement joins TRBV14 to TRBJ1-2, with TRBD1 matching 7 bases. J lost 4 bases, V lost 3 bases, and 2 bases had no gene match. The CDR3 runs 13 residues. Germline loops: CDR1 SGHDN, CDR2 FVKESK. CDR3 DNA sequence: TGTGCCAGCAGCCAGGCAGGGGGCTATGGCTACACCTTC. It encodes CASSQAGGYGYTF.

This clonotype was counted many times. CDR3 coding DNA: TGTGCCAGCAGCCGGGGGGGCCGTGCAGATACGCAGTATTTT. Translating gives CASSRGGRADTQYF. The gene calls are TRBV6-4 and TRBJ2-3, with TRBD2 matching over 8 bases. V shed 6 bases, J shed 4 bases, and the junction held 6 bases outside the gene matches. The CDR3 runs to 14 residues. CDR1 and CDR2 from the germline V gene are MRHNA and SNTAGT.

This rearrangement joins TRBV20-1 to TRBJ2-2; either TRBD1 or TRBD2 may supply D (6 bases each). Germline-derived CDR1 and CDR2 are DFQATT and SNEGSKA (reference sequence). With 8 bases removed from V and 4 bases from J, the gap between germline ends came to 11 bases. The CDR3 length is 12 residues. CDR3 sequence: CSPRGPTGELFF. The CDR3 coding sequence is TGCAGTCCCCGGGGGCCCACCGGGGAGCTGTTTTTT.

This clonotype was observed at least ten times. The chain links TRBV5-1 to TRBJ1-2, with TRBD1 matching over 7 bases. The germline CDR1 and CDR2 sequences are SGHRS and YFSETQ. The CDR3 loop spans 14 amino acids. The ends lost 5 bases at V and 5 bases at J; junction bases unmatched: 9. The DNA for the CDR3 is TGCGCCAGCAGACCCGGGACAGTAGAGTATGGCTACACCTTC. Translation: CASRPGTVEYGYTF.

The table lists this clonotype with many counts. A clone one base away is much larger, so this may be a read error. V is TRBV6-6 and J is TRBJ2-7; D perhaps matches TRBD1 (5 bases). The CDR3 length is 14 residues. In germline, CDR1 is MNHNY, CDR2 SVGAGI (reference sequence). Trimming stripped 8 bases from V and 2 bases from J, with 16 bases between. The CDR3 loop is CASRRASGTYEQYV. The CDR3 region has the DNA TGTGCCAGCCGTCGGGCCTCAGGGACCTACGAGCAGTACGTC.

This clonotype has ten or more counts. The rearrangement links TRBV12-3 or TRBV12-4 to TRBJ2-2; 7 bases fit TRBD1. The V segment lost 4 bases and the J segment 3 bases; nucleotides outside the gene matches: 11. The CDR3 extends over 17 amino acids. The DNA of the CDR3 is TGTGCCAGCAGTTCACCCGGACAGGCAACCGACACCGGGGAGCTGTTTTTT. It is translated as CASSSPGQATDTGELFF.

Comment on this clonotype: This clone may be a read error of a much larger clone one base away. The chain employs TRBV7-8 and TRBJ1-2; 9 bases fit TRBD1. Germline CDR1 and CDR2: SGHVS and FQNEAQ. This CDR3 is built from 15 residues. The CDR3 DNA reads as TGTGCCAGCGGCTACAACAGGGGGCTAGGCTATGGCTACCCCTTC. It codes for CASGYNRGLGYGYPF.

This clonotype was seen many times. The chain joins TRBV7-2 to TRBJ1-4, with TRBD1 matching 7 bases. CDR1 and CDR2 (germline): SGHTA, FQGNSA. V was clipped by 1 base and J by 8 bases; unmatched bases: 4. There are 14 residues in the CDR3. The CDR3 sequence: CASSLGGGSEKLFF. The CDR3 DNA sequence: TGTGCCAGCAGCTTAGGAGGGGGCAGCGAAAAACTGTTTTTT.

The chain recombines TRBV27 with TRBJ1-5; the D is unclear. There are 13 residues in the CDR3. Germline CDR1 and CDR2: MNHEY and SMNVEV (reference sequence). V lost 2 bases, J lost 2 bases, and 4 bases lay in between. The CDR3 DNA follows: TGTGCCAGCAGTTTAAATCGCAATCAGCCCCAGCATTTT. Its protein is CASSLNRNQPQHF.

Many counts were recorded for this clonotype. The V call is TRBV12-3 or TRBV12-4, the J call TRBJ2-3; TRBD2 matches 10 bases. V was clipped by 5 bases and J by 4 bases; unmatched bases: 9. The length of the CDR3 is 16 residues. CDR3 sequence (DNA): TGTGCCAGCAGTCCCTGGACTAGCGGAAGGGCAGATACGCAGTATTTT. Translating it yields CASSPWTSGRADTQYF.

V is TRBV28 and J is TRBJ1-2; D is unclear. Germline V gene data show CDR1 as MDHEN and CDR2 as SYDVKM. The CDR3 is 12 residues long. Trimming took off 2 bases at V and 8 bases at J, with 9 bases between the two ends. CDR3 loop: CASSLAQRGYTF. The CDR3 bases are TGTGCCAGCAGTTTAGCCCAACGGGGCTACACCTTC.

As concerns this clonotype: A much larger clone differs from this one at a single base, so this may be a read error. V and J are TRBV7-2 and TRBJ1-2; TRBD1 agrees at 8 bases. Per germline, CDR1 SGHTA and CDR2 FQGNSA. The CDR3 extends over 15 amino acids. This CDR3 reads CASSPTGGENYGYPF. CDR3 bases: TGTGCCAGCAGCCCTACAGGGGGGGAGAACTATGGCTACCCCTTC.

This clonotype was detected many times. The chain combines TRBV6-6 with TRBJ1-2; D not certain. The germline CDR1 and CDR2 sequences are MNHNY and SVGAGI (reference sequence). Trimming took off 0 bases at V and 7 bases at J, with 12 bases between the two ends. The CDR3 spans 14 residues. Here the CDR3 DNA reads TGTGCCAGCAGTTACTCGGAGTCTGATGGTGGCTACACCTTC. It specifies CASSYSESDGGYTF.

This clonotype was picked up many times. The V and J genes are TRBV19 and TRBJ1-5; no reliable D call. In germline, CDR1 is LNHDA, CDR2 SQIVND (reference sequence). The CDR3 runs 13 residues. V shed 3 bases and J shed 3 bases, with 6 bases lying between them. For the CDR3, the DNA is TGTGCCAGTAGTATTTACACCAATCAGCCCCAGCATTTT. Translation: CASSIYTNQPQHF.

The rearrangement uses TRBV10-2 and TRBJ2-1; D is unclear. The CDR3 is 11 residues long. V dropped 4 bases and J dropped 12 bases, with 10 bases sitting between them. Germline assignment: CDR1 WSHSY and CDR2 SAAADI. CDR3 amino acids: CASSVSTGQFF. For the CDR3, the DNA is TGCGCCAGCAGTGTCTCTACCGGGCAGTTCTTC.

A single count supports this clonotype. The rearrangement joins TRBV12-3 or TRBV12-4 to TRBJ1-4, with D possibly TRBD1 on 6 matching bases. The CDR3 sequence is 15 residues long. V gave up 5 bases and J gave up 3 bases, with 13 bases separating them. The chain's CDR3 is CASSATGGANEKLFF. The CDR3 nucleotides are TGTGCCAGCAGTGCGACAGGAGGGGCTAATGAAAAACTGTTTTTT.

This clonotype has at least ten counts. The V gene is TRBV13, the J gene TRBJ2-7; TRBD2 agrees at 10 bases. V dropped 4 bases and J dropped 0; count of bases not matched to a gene: 3. The germline CDR1 and CDR2 sequences are PRHDT and FYEKMQ (reference sequence). The CDR3 sequence is 15 residues long. The CDR3 coding sequence is TGTGCCAGCAGCTCCGCTAGCGGGAGCTCCTACGAGCAGTACGTC. It codes for CASSSASGSSYEQYV.

At least ten counts were recorded for this clonotype. The chain carries TRBV5-8 and TRBJ1-2; TRBD1 matches 7 bases. Germline CDR1 reads SGHTS; CDR2 reads YDEGEE. J gave up 6 bases and V 0 bases, and 8 bases lay outside the gene matches. This CDR3 has 15 residues. The DNA for the CDR3 is TGTGCCAGCAGCTTGGAAGGCAGGGGGTGGGATGGCTACACCTTC. Residues: CASSLEGRGWDGYTF.

As concerns this clonotype: The junction does not match germline at one end; this may be a read error. The chain employs TRBV20-1 and TRBJ1-1, with D hard to call. The CDR3 has 15 residues. Looked up from germline, CDR1 is DFQATT and CDR2 is SNEGSKA (reference sequence). CDR3 bases: TGCGGTGCTAGAAGGCGGGCTCGTGGGAACACTGAAGCTTTCTTT. It codes for CGARRRARGNTEAFF.

This clonotype was recorded many times. This could be a read error, since a much larger clone is one nucleotide away. V and J are TRBV7-9 and TRBJ2-5; TRBD2 is a possible D gene (6 bases). CDR1 SEHNR and CDR2 FQNEAQ come from the germline V gene (reference sequence). This CDR3 spans 15 amino acids. The CDR3 is CASSLATGVQETQHF. CDR3 in DNA: TGTGCCAGCAGCTTAGCGACGGGAGTCCAAGAGACCCAGCACTTC.

With regard to this clonotype: A much bigger clone sits one base away, suggesting this may be a read error. The CDR3 bases are TGTGCCAGCAGTCATTGGGCACCGACTAGCAAAGAGACCCAGTACTTC. This sequence encodes CASSHWAPTSKETQYF. This rearrangement joins TRBV6-6 to TRBJ2-5, with 7 bases fitting TRBD2. The CDR3 is 16 amino acids. Germline assignment: CDR1 MNHNY and CDR2 SVGAGI (reference sequence). The V gene end was trimmed by 5 bases and the J gene end by 3 bases; junction bases not matched to a gene: 12.

The V call is TRBV25-1, the J call TRBJ1-2; perhaps TRBD1 as D (5 bases). V was cut by 6 bases and J by 8 bases, with 19 bases left in between. The CDR3 runs 14 residues. CDR1 is MGHDK, CDR2 SYGVNS, per germline. CDR3 sequence (DNA): TGTGCCAGCAGCGTAGGAACAGGATCGGGCGGCTACACCTTC. Its protein product is CASSVGTGSGGYTF.

Concerning this clonotype: A much larger clonotype is one base distant, so this may be a read error. The chain employs TRBV9 and TRBJ2-5; 8 bases are a match to TRBD2. This CDR3 is 15 amino acids long. Germline loops: CDR1 SGDLS, CDR2 YYNGEE. In DNA, the CDR3 is TGTGCCAGCGGGGGTAGCGGGGCCCTCGGAGAGACCCCGTACTTC. Translating it yields CASGGSGALGETPYF.

In its sample, this clonotype was seen many times. J is TRBJ2-1 and V is TRBV9; 14 nucleotides align to TRBD2. Germline values: CDR1 SGDLS, CDR2 YYNGEE. CDR3 length: 17 residues. Germline trimming cut 1 base from V and 7 bases from J; bases unmatched to any gene: 7. The CDR3 nucleotides are TGTGCCAGCAGCGTAATTGGGACTAGCGGGGGCGGAAATGAGCAGTTCTTC. Protein sequence: CASSVIGTSGGGNEQFF. Combining the CDR3 with reference TRBV9 and TRBJ2-1 gives the whole variable domain DSGVTQTPKHLITATGQRVTLRCSPRSGDLSVYWYQQSLDQGLQFLIQYYNGEERAKGNILERFSAQQFPDLHSELNLSSLELGDSALYFCASSVIGTSGGGNEQFFGPGTRLTVL.

This clonotype was counted many times. The J gene is TRBJ2-5, the V gene TRBV2; D gene uncertain. CDR1 and CDR2 (germline): SNHLY, FYNNEI. The germline V and J ends were trimmed by 6 bases and 1 base, with 9 bases remaining between them. This CDR3 comprises 13 residues. CDR3 loop: CASSGTAQETQYF. CDR3 nucleotide sequence: TGTGCCAGCAGCGGCACTGCCCAAGAGACCCAGTACTTC.